What follows are 18 T cell receptor beta chains derived from one specimen sequenced in a study of shared clonotypes between healthy human individuals. Here immunoSEQ multiplex PCR was the method, and the copy in TCRdb shows in-frame clones only, minus some. Here the sample spans 1.4 million or so clones, roughly 98.5% being singletons. The material sequenced was naive CD4+ T cells sorted from blood. The subset: CD45RA+ positively selected. Receptor source: a man aged 25 to 40 in good health.

V usage is TRBV27 and J usage is TRBJ2-3; TRBD1 matches at 8 bases. The germline V gene encodes CDR1 MNHEY and CDR2 SMNVEV (reference sequence). The CDR3 sequence is 14 residues long. The ends lost 3 bases at V and 5 bases at J; junction bases unmatched: 4. This CDR3 is CASSLTGAGDTQYF. The CDR3 nucleotides are TGTGCCAGCAGTTTGACAGGGGCGGGAGATACGCAGTATTTT.

The V gene is TRBV5-4, the J gene TRBJ2-1, with TRBD2 identical over 9 bases. Germline V lookup: CDR1 SGHNT, CDR2 YYREEE (reference sequence). This CDR3 is 16 amino acids long. V lost 2 bases, J lost 4 bases, and 7 bases stayed unmatched. The CDR3 nucleotides read TGTGCCAGCAGCTTTTCTAGCGGGAAAAGTTACAATGAGCAGTTCTTC. As protein: CASSFSSGKSYNEQFF.

The rearrangement joins TRBV2 to TRBJ1-2; the D is unclear. V dropped 6 bases and J dropped 0 bases, with 8 bases sitting between them. This CDR3 comprises 13 residues. Germline values: CDR1 SNHLY, CDR2 FYNNEI. CDR3 coding DNA: TGTGCCAGCAGGTCAGCAGCTAACTATGGCTACACCTTC. This translates into CASRSAANYGYTF.

This clone was picked up one time. The rearrangement joins TRBV15 to TRBJ2-3; D gene ambiguous. The germline V gene encodes CDR1 LNHNV and CDR2 YYDKDF (reference sequence). The V end was cut by 2 bases, the J end by 4 bases, with 7 bases between. CDR3 length: 13 amino acids. CDR3 loop: CATSRIKSDTQYF. In DNA, the CDR3 is TGTGCCACCAGCAGAATTAAATCAGATACGCAGTATTTT.

The chain couples TRBV18 to TRBJ1-3, with D unresolved. The CDR3 is 15 amino acids. The V gene lost 2 bases and the J gene lost 4 bases, with 12 bases spanning the gap. Germline V CDR1 and CDR2: KGHSH, LQKENI. The CDR3 DNA reads TGTGCCAGCTCACCAACGGACGGGAAGGGAAACACCATATATTTT. Translated, it gives CASSPTDGKGNTIYF.

The J gene is TRBJ2-2, the V gene TRBV10-1, with TRBD1 identical over 7 bases. The CDR3 totals 18 residues. J was trimmed by 0 bases and V by 4 bases; bases with no gene match: 11. Germline V gene lookup returns CDR1 WNHNN and CDR2 SYGVQD (reference sequence). Here the CDR3 reads CASSGDRDTLSNTGELFF. CDR3 in DNA: TGCGCCAGCAGTGGGGACAGAGACACACTTTCGAACACCGGGGAGCTGTTTTTT.

The V call is TRBV7-8, the J call TRBJ1-2, with D maybe TRBD1 (5 bases). CDR3 length: 14 residues. Trimming removed 1 base at V and 6 bases at J, with 12 bases between. Germline CDR1 is SGHVS and CDR2 is FQNEAQ. The CDR3 loop is CASSLGGQGHGYTF. CDR3 bases: TGTGCCAGCAGCTTAGGGGGTCAGGGCCATGGCTACACCTTC.

Details on this clone: The same CDR3 is also encoded by other DNA sequences in this sample. The V call is TRBV5-1, the J call TRBJ2-7, with 11 bases aligning to TRBD2. J gave up 4 bases and V 2 bases, and 8 bases lay outside the gene matches. This CDR3 comprises 16 residues. Germline V gives CDR1 SGHRS, CDR2 YFSETQ. The CDR3 nucleotides read TGCGCCAGCAGCTTAGTAGCGGGAGGGCCTTCATACGAGCAGTACTTC. Translation gives CASSLVAGGPSYEQYF.

The V and J genes are TRBV7-9 and TRBJ2-7; 7 bases are shared with TRBD2. CDR3 length: 14 residues. The germline gives CDR1 SEHNR, CDR2 FQNEAQ (reference sequence). With V trimmed by 1 base and J by 5 bases, 5 bases remained unmatched. CDR3 DNA: TGTGCCAGCAGCTTAGAAGCGGGAAAGAACGAGCAGTACTTC. Translation: CASSLEAGKNEQYF. Complete variable domain (other parts from reference TRBV7-9 and TRBJ2-7): DTGVSQNPRHKITKRGQNVTFRCDPISEHNRLYWYRQTLGQGPEFLTYFQNEAQLEKSRLLSDRFSAERPKGSFSTLEIQRTEQGDSAMYLCASSLEAGKNEQYFGPGTRLTVT.

V and J are TRBV9 and TRBJ2-4; D remains ambiguous. The germline CDR1 and CDR2 sequences are SGDLS and YYNGEE. The CDR3 loop spans 16 amino acids. Trimming removed 3 bases from V and 0 bases from J, with 13 bases in between. CDR3 protein: CASSASMALAKNIQYF. In nucleotides, the CDR3 is TGTGCCAGCAGCGCGAGTATGGCATTAGCCAAAAACATTCAGTACTTC.

The V call is TRBV12-5, the J call TRBJ1-2; 7 nucleotides agree with TRBD1. The CDR3 extends over 14 amino acids. V dropped 3 bases and J dropped 7; count of bases not matched to a gene: 8. Germline V gene sequence: CDR1 LGHNT, CDR2 FRNRAP. The CDR3 is CASGFQGEARGYTF. The CDR3 region has the DNA TGTGCTAGTGGTTTCCAGGGGGAAGCTCGTGGCTACACCTTC.

The rearrangement joins TRBV28 to TRBJ2-1, with TRBD2 matching over 10 bases. V shed 2 bases and J 7 bases; nucleotides not matched to a gene: 5. The CDR3 spans 15 residues. Germline lookup yields CDR1 MDHEN and CDR2 SYDVKM. The CDR3 coding sequence is TGTGCCAGCAGTTTAGGTGGTAGCGGGGGGAATGAGCAGTTCTTC. Protein: CASSLGGSGGNEQFF.

This clone has only one observation. The chain combines TRBV5-1 with TRBJ1-3; 9 positions match TRBD1. Trimming took 4 bases from V and 0 from J; bases not matched to a gene: 5. CDR3 length: 16 amino acids. CDR1 and CDR2 (germline): SGHRS, YFSETQ. The CDR3 DNA follows: TGCGCCAGCAGCCCGGGACAGGGCTTCTCTGGAAACACCATATATTTT. It specifies CASSPGQGFSGNTIYF.

This chain joins TRBV18 and TRBJ1-1, with a tentative D call TRBD1 (5 bases). Between the trimmed V and J ends, which lost 0 bases and 2 bases, there was a span of 13 bases. Germline V gene lookup returns CDR1 KGHSH and CDR2 LQKENI. The CDR3 totals 16 residues. CDR3 region: CASSPPGLGENTEAFF. The CDR3 region has the DNA TGTGCCAGCTCACCACCGGGTTTAGGGGAAAACACTGAAGCTTTCTTT.

The rearrangement uses TRBV14 and TRBJ2-3; TRBD2 matches at 9 bases. Germline V gene sequence: CDR1 SGHDN, CDR2 FVKESK. The CDR3 runs 17 residues. J gave up 5 bases and V 0 bases, and 9 bases lay outside the gene matches. CDR3 region: CASSQDMAGGPGDTQYF. The CDR3 nucleotides are TGTGCCAGCAGCCAAGATATGGCGGGAGGGCCGGGAGATACGCAGTATTTT.

The genes are TRBV7-2 and TRBJ2-5, with a possible D match to TRBD1 (5 bases). The CDR3 is 13 amino acids. Germline lookup yields CDR1 SGHTA and CDR2 FQGNSA. The V end was cut by 5 bases, the J end by 0 bases, with 7 bases between. Here the CDR3 reads CASSQGYQETQYF. The DNA of the CDR3 is TGTGCCAGCAGCCAGGGTTACCAAGAGACCCAGTACTTC.

The rearrangement uses TRBV15 and TRBJ2-1; D remains unclear. CDR3 length: 15 residues. The V end was cut by 0 bases, the J end by 1 base, with 7 bases between. Germline V CDR1 and CDR2: LNHNV, YYDKDF (reference sequence). CDR3 DNA sequence: TGTGCCACCAGCAGAGAGCGTCAGTCCTACAATGAGCAGTTCTTC. Translating gives CATSRERQSYNEQFF.

This clone was seen only once. This rearrangement joins TRBV6-6 to TRBJ2-7, with D perhaps matching TRBD1 (6 bases). Germline V gene sequence: CDR1 MNHNY, CDR2 SVGAGI (reference sequence). Trimming took 2 bases from V and 3 from J, leaving 17 bases between them. This CDR3 has 16 amino acids. In DNA form, the CDR3 reads TGTGCCAGCAGTTACCTCCGACCAGGGGACCTCTACGAGCAGTACTTC. Its protein is CASSYLRPGDLYEQYF.